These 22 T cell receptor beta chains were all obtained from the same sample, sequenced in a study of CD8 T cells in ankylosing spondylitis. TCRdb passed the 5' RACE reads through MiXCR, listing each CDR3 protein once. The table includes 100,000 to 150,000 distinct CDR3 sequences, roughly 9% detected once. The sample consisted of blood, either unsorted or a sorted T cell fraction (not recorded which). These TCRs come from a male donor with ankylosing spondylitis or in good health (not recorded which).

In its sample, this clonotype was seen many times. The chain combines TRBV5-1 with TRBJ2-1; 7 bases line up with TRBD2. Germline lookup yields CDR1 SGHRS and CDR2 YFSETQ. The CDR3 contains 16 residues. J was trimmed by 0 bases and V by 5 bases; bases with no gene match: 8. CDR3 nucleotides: TGCGCCAGCAGGCCTCTAGCGGCCGGCTCCTACAATGAGCAGTTCTTC. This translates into CASRPLAAGSYNEQFF.

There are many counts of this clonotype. The CDR3 region is CASSQQGAPSYEQYF. In DNA, the CDR3 is TGTGCCAGCAGCCAACAGGGGGCCCCCTCCTACGAGCAGTACTTC. The chain links TRBV4-2 to TRBJ2-7, with TRBD1 identical over 8 bases. Trimming removed 2 bases from V and 0 bases from J; junction bases left unmatched: 3. The germline gives CDR1 LGHNA, CDR2 YNFKEQ. CDR3 length: 15 amino acids.

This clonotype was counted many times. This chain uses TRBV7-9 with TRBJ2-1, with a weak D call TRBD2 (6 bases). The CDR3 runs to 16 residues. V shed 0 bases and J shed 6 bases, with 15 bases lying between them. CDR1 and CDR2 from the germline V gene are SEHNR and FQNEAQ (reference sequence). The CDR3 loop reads CASSLAVTSLPNEQFF. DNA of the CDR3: TGTGCCAGCAGCTTAGCGGTCACTAGCCTCCCCAATGAGCAGTTCTTC. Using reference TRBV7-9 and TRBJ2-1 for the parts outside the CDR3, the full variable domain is DTGVSQNPRHKITKRGQNVTFRCDPISEHNRLYWYRQTLGQGPEFLTYFQNEAQLEKSRLLSDRFSAERPKGSFSTLEIQRTEQGDSAMYLCASSLAVTSLPNEQFFGPGTRLTVL.

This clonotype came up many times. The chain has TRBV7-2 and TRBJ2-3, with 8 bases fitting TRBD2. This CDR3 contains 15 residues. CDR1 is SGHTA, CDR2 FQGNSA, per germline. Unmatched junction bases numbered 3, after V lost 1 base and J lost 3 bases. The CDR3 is CASSLVSGTTDTQYF. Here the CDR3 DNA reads TGTGCCAGCAGCTTAGTTAGCGGGACTACAGATACGCAGTATTTT.

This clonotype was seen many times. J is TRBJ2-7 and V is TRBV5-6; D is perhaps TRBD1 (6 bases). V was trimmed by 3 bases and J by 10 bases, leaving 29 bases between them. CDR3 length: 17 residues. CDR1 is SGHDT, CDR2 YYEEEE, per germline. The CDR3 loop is CASSSSHPQGRGNLQYF. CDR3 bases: TGTGCCAGCAGCTCCTCTCATCCTCAAGGCAGGGGAAATCTCCAGTACTTC.

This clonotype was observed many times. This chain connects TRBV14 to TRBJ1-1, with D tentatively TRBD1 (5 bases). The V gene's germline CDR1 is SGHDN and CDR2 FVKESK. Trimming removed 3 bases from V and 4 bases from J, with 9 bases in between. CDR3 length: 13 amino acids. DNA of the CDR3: TGTGCCAGCAGCCAGGAGGGGTTCACTGAAGCTTTCTTT. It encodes CASSQEGFTEAFF.

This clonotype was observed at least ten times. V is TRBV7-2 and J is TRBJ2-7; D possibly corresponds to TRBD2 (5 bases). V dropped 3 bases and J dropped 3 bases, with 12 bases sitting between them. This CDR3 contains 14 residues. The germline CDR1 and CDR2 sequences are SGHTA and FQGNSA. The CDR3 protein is CASSFEGLGYEQYF. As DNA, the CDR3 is TGTGCCAGCAGCTTTGAGGGTTTAGGCTACGAGCAGTACTTC.

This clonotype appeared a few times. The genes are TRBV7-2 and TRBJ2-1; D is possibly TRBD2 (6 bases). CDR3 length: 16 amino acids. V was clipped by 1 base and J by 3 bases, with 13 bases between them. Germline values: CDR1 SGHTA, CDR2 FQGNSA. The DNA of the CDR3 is TGTGCCAGCAGCTTAGTAAAAGGTAGCGGCTACAATGAGCAGTTCTTC. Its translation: CASSLVKGSGYNEQFF.

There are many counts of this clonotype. CDR3 nucleotide sequence: TGTGCCAGCAGCTTACTCGGAGGGGGCAATGAGCAGTTCTTC. It translates to CASSLLGGGNEQFF. The chain has TRBV5-4 and TRBJ2-1; either TRBD1 or TRBD2 may fit D (6 bases each). The length of the CDR3 is 14 residues. The germline V and J ends were trimmed by 2 bases and 6 bases, with 12 bases remaining between them. CDR1 and CDR2 from the germline V gene are SGHNT and YYREEE (reference sequence).

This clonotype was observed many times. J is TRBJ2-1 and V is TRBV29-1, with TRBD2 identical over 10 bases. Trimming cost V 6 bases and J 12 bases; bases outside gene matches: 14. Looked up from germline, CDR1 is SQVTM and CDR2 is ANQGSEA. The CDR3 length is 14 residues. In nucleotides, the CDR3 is TGCAGCGTCGTCAAAGCGGGAGGGACTCCGGTGCAGTTCTTC. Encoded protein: CSVVKAGGTPVQFF.

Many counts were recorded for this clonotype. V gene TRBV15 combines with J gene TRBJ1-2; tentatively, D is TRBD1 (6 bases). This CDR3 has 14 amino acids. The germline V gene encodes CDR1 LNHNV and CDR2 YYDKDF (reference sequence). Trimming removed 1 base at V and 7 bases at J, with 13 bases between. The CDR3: CATSRAPGVGGYTF. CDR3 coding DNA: TGTGCCACCAGCAGAGCCCCAGGGGTAGGTGGCTACACCTTC.

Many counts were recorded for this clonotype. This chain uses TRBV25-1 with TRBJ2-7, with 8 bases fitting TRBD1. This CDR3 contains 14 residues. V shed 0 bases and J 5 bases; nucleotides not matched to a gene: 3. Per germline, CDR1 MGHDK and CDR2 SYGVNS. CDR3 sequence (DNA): TGTGCCAGCAGTGAATATCTGACAGGGGACGAGCAGTACTTC. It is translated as CASSEYLTGDEQYF.

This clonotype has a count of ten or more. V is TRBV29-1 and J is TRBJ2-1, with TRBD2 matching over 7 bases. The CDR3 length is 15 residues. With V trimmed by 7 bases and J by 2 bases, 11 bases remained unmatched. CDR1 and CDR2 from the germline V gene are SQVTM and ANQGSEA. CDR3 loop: CSAPEAGRPYNEQFF. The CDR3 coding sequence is TGCAGCGCGCCGGAAGCGGGACGACCCTACAATGAGCAGTTCTTC.

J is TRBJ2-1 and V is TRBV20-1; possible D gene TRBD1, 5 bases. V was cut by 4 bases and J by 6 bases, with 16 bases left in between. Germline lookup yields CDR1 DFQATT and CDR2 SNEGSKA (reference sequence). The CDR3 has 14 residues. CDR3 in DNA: TGCAGTGCTACGACAGCCCAACAACGCAATGAGCAGTTCTTC. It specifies CSATTAQQRNEQFF.

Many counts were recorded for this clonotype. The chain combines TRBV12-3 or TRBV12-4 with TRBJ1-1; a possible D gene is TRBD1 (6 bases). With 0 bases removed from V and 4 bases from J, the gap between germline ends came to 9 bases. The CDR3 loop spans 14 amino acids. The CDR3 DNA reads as TGTGCCAGCAGTTTAGCTACAGGGCCCACTGAAGCTTTCTTT. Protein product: CASSLATGPTEAFF.

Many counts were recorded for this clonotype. The CDR3: CASSPPGRSYNEQFF. DNA of the CDR3: TGTGCCAGCTCACCACCGGGTCGCTCCTACAATGAGCAGTTCTTC. The rearrangement joins TRBV18 to TRBJ2-1; D unclear. This CDR3 is 15 amino acids long. Germline-derived CDR1 and CDR2 are KGHSH and LQKENI. Trimming left V 0 bases short and J 0 bases short, with 6 bases between.

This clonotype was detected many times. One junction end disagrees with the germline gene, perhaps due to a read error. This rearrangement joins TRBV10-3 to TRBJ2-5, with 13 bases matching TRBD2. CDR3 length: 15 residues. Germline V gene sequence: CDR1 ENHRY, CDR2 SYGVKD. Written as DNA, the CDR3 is TGTGCCATCAGCCCGGGACTAGCGGGACAAGATACCCAGTACTTC. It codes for CAISPGLAGQDTQYF.

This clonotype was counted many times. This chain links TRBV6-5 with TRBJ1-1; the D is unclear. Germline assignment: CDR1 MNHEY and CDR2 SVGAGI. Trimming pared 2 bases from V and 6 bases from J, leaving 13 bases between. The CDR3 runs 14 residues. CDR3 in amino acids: CASSYHGFFAEAFF. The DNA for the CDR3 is TGTGCCAGCAGTTACCACGGGTTCTTTGCTGAAGCTTTCTTT.

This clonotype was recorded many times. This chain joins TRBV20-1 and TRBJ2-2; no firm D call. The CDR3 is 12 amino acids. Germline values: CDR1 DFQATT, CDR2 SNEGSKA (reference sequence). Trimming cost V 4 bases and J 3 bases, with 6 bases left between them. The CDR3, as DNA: TGCAGTGCTAAGGGATACACCGGGGAGCTGTTTTTT. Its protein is CSAKGYTGELFF.

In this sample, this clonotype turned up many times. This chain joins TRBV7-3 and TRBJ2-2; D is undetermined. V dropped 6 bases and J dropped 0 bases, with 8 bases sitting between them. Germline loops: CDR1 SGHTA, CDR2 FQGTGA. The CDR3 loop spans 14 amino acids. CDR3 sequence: CASRPDANTGELFF. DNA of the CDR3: TGTGCCAGCAGGCCGGATGCGAACACCGGGGAGCTGTTTTTT.

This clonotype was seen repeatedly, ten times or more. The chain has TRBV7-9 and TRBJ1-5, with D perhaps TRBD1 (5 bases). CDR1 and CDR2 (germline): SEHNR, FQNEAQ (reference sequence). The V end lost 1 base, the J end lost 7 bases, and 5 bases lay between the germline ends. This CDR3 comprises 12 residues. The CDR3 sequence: CASSLGTQPQHF. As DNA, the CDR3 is TGTGCCAGCAGCTTAGGGACACAGCCCCAGCATTTT.

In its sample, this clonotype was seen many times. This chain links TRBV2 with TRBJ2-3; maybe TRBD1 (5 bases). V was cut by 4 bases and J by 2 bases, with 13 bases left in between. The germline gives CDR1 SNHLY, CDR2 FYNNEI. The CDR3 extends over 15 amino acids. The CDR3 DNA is TGTGCCAGCAGTGGTGGACGGACACTCACAGATACGCAGTATTTT. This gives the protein CASSGGRTLTDTQYF.